The next 26 T cell receptor beta chains were all read from a single sample in a study of blood T cell repertoires in COVID-19. This table comes from immunoSEQ multiplex PCR, and its TCRdb copy is limited to in-frame clones, with some not included. The sample has 200,000 to 250,000 clones; around nine tenths are singletons. The sample comprised peripheral blood. The receptor set was obtained from a woman in her sixties or seventies who had recovered from COVID-19.

V usage is TRBV14 and J usage is TRBJ1-4, with D unresolved. Trimming cost V 2 bases and J 8 bases, with 12 bases left between them. CDR1 is SGHDN and CDR2 is FVKESK in the germline V gene. The CDR3 consists of 14 residues. The CDR3 DNA follows: TGTGCCAGCAGCCAATGGGGAGAGAGGGAAAAACTGTTTTTT. Translating it yields CASSQWGEREKLFF.

The gene calls are TRBV20-1 and TRBJ2-2; D is unresolved. V lost 6 bases and J lost 5, with 7 bases in between. This CDR3 has 11 residues. Germline lookup yields CDR1 DFQATT and CDR2 SNEGSKA (reference sequence). DNA of the CDR3: TGCAGTGCCGTAATTACCGGGGAGCTGTTTTTT. Translated, it gives CSAVITGELFF.

The chain combines TRBV18 with TRBJ2-4; D remains unclear. The germline V gene has CDR1 KGHSH and CDR2 LQKENI. CDR3 length: 13 amino acids. V shed 0 bases and J shed 7 bases, with 7 bases lying between them. The CDR3 reads CASSPPNQNIQYF. The CDR3 DNA sequence: TGTGCCAGCTCACCACCGAACCAGAACATTCAGTACTTC.

A few counts support this clone. J is TRBJ2-5 and V is TRBV4-1, with 9 bases fitting TRBD1. Trimming cost V 1 base and J 4 bases; bases outside gene matches: 4. This CDR3 is built from 15 residues. Germline CDR1 reads MGHRA; CDR2 reads YSYEKL. CDR3 residues: CASSQARTGVETQYF. The CDR3 bases are TGCGCCAGCAGCCAAGCCAGGACAGGGGTAGAGACCCAGTACTTC.

The V and J genes are TRBV10-3 and TRBJ1-4; 9 bases are shared with TRBD1. V lost 7 bases and J lost 8; bases outside the gene matches: 11. The CDR3 sequence is 15 residues long. CDR1 and CDR2 (germline): ENHRY, SYGVKD. CDR3 sequence: CAIKGGQGTGEKLFF. CDR3 coding DNA: TGTGCCATCAAGGGAGGACAGGGGACGGGAGAAAAACTGTTTTTT.

The rearrangement joins TRBV3-1 (or the pseudogene TRBV3-2) to TRBJ1-5; no reliable D call. This CDR3 contains 15 residues. Per germline, CDR1 LGHDT and CDR2 YNNKEL (reference sequence). The germline V and J ends were trimmed by 1 base and 0 bases, with 7 bases remaining between them. The CDR3 nucleotides are TGTGCCAGCAGCCAAGGCGTCGATAGCAATCAGCCCCAGCATTTT. This sequence encodes CASSQGVDSNQPQHF.

The chain joins TRBV7-3 to TRBJ1-6; D uncertain. V was trimmed by 1 base and J by 5 bases, leaving 9 bases between them. The CDR3 runs 15 residues. Germline V gene lookup returns CDR1 SGHTA and CDR2 FQGTGA. CDR3 region: CASSLIGGDNSPLHF. The CDR3 DNA reads as TGTGCCAGCAGCTTAATAGGCGGCGATAATTCACCCCTCCACTTT.

This clone was counted once. The gene calls are TRBV7-2 and TRBJ1-1; D remains unclear. The CDR3 runs to 14 residues. The germline V gene has CDR1 SGHTA and CDR2 FQGNSA. The V end lost 5 bases, the J end lost 3 bases, and 13 bases lay between the germline ends. The CDR3 coding sequence is TGTGCCAGCAGCCCGTTTCGGTTCGACACTGAAGCTTTCTTT. Protein product: CASSPFRFDTEAFF.

The rearrangement links TRBV23-1 to TRBJ1-5, with 8 bases identical to TRBD1. TRBV23-1 is marked as an open reading frame, function uncertain. Germline trimming cut 5 bases from V and 6 bases from J; bases unmatched to any gene: 12. The CDR3 covers 16 residues. The CDR3 coding sequence is TGCGCCAGCAGTTCCTCTACAGGGGGGAGGTTTCAGCCCCAGCATTTT. Translated: CASSSSTGGRFQPQHF.

V is TRBV5-1 and J is TRBJ2-5, with a tentative D call TRBD1 (5 bases). The CDR3 extends over 14 amino acids. V lost 4 bases, J lost 0 bases, and 10 bases lay in between. Germline loops: CDR1 SGHRS, CDR2 YFSETQ. CDR3 amino acids: CASSPDTNQETQYF. CDR3 bases: TGCGCCAGCAGCCCGGACACCAACCAAGAGACCCAGTACTTC.

This sequence joins TRBV9 and TRBJ2-1, with a possible D match to TRBD2 (6 bases). The CDR3 has 15 residues. The V end was cut by 2 bases, the J end by 7 bases, with 16 bases between. Per germline, CDR1 SGDLS and CDR2 YYNGEE. CDR3 amino acids: CASSVWAGLGNEQFF. CDR3 DNA: TGTGCCAGCAGCGTCTGGGCGGGGTTGGGTAATGAGCAGTTCTTC.

V gene TRBV5-8 combines with J gene TRBJ1-2; D gene uncertain. The CDR3 totals 12 residues. Germline lookup yields CDR1 SGHTS and CDR2 YDEGEE. Trimming removed 0 bases from V and 8 bases from J, with 8 bases in between. CDR3 in DNA: TGTGCCAGCAGCTTGGTGTCGGGAGGCTACACCTTC. The encoded protein is CASSLVSGGYTF.

This clone has just a few counts. This chain uses TRBV4-1 with TRBJ2-2; D gene unclear. The CDR3 is made up of 13 amino acids. Germline-derived CDR1 and CDR2 are MGHRA and YSYEKL. V was clipped by 2 bases and J by 2 bases, with 3 bases between them. The CDR3 DNA sequence: TGCGCCAGCAGCCAACTAAACACCGGGGAGCTGTTTTTT. It encodes CASSQLNTGELFF.

The chain uses TRBV19 and TRBJ2-2; TRBD2 matches 9 bases. V shed 5 bases and J 2 bases; nucleotides not matched to a gene: 9. This CDR3 contains 17 residues. Germline CDR1 is LNHDA and CDR2 is SQIVND (reference sequence). CDR3 sequence reads: CASSPAGLASNTGELFF. Here the CDR3 DNA reads TGTGCCAGTAGTCCCGCCGGACTAGCGTCAAACACCGGGGAGCTGTTTTTT.

The chain couples TRBV6-5 to TRBJ2-1, with D maybe TRBD1 (6 bases). The CDR3 is 13 residues long. Germline V lookup: CDR1 MNHEY, CDR2 SVGAGI. V lost 6 bases to trimming and J lost 5 bases, with 11 bases between them. CDR3 protein: CASRRDTHNEQFF. CDR3 DNA: TGTGCCAGCAGGAGGGACACCCACAATGAGCAGTTCTTC.

This clone was seen a single time. The chain couples TRBV11-2 to TRBJ1-1; the D is unclear. Per the germline V gene, CDR1 is SGHAT and CDR2 is FQNNGV. Trimming removed 1 base at V and 4 bases at J, with 10 bases between. CDR3 length: 14 residues. In nucleotides, the CDR3 is TGTGCCAGCAGCTTAGCTGGAGGTGCCACTGAAGCTTTCTTT. Residues: CASSLAGGATEAFF. The variable domain in full, with the rest retrieved from reference TRBV11-2 and TRBJ1-1, is EAGVAQSPRYKIIEKRQSVAFWCNPISGHATLYWYQQILGQGPKLLIQFQNNGVVDDSQLPKDRFSAERLKGVDSTLKIQPAKLEDSAVYLCASSLAGGATEAFFGQGTRLTVV.

The CDR3 is CASSLLDRANSPLHF. The DNA of the CDR3 is TGCGCCAGCAGCTTGCTTGACAGGGCTAATTCACCCCTCCACTTT. The chain combines TRBV5-1 with TRBJ1-6; TRBD1 matches 7 bases. The J segment lost 6 bases and the V segment lost 1 base, leaving 4 bases of the junction unmatched. This CDR3 spans 15 amino acids. Germline V CDR1 and CDR2: SGHRS, YFSETQ.

V usage is TRBV12-3 or TRBV12-4 and J usage is TRBJ1-2, with TRBD1 matching 8 bases. This CDR3 spans 13 amino acids. V was clipped by 6 bases and J by 8 bases; unmatched bases: 8. The CDR3 is CASRYGGQGGYTF. The CDR3 coding sequence is TGTGCCAGCAGATACGGTGGACAGGGAGGCTACACCTTC.

The chain couples TRBV2 to TRBJ2-3, with TRBD2 matching over 10 bases. Germline trimming cut 6 bases from V and 6 bases from J; bases unmatched to any gene: 12. The CDR3 sequence is 16 residues long. CDR1 and CDR2 from the germline V gene are SNHLY and FYNNEI. The CDR3 region has the DNA TGTGCCAGCAGACCCTTCCTAGCGGGGGCTCTGGATACGCAGTATTTT. It codes for CASRPFLAGALDTQYF. The full variable domain, completed using reference TRBV2 and TRBJ2-3, is EPEVTQTPSHQVTQMGQEVILRCVPISNHLYFYWYRQILGQKVEFLVSFYNNEISEKSEIFDDQFSVERPDGSNFTLKIRSTKLEDSAMYFCASRPFLAGALDTQYFGPGTRLTVL.

This clone was seen a handful of times. Written as DNA, the CDR3 is TGTGCCAGCAGCTTGGGCGCCACCACGTATGCTAACTATGGCTACACCTTC. Protein sequence: CASSLGATTYANYGYTF. The chain employs TRBV5-8 and TRBJ1-2; D ambiguous. Germline lookup yields CDR1 SGHTS and CDR2 YDEGEE. This CDR3 is 17 amino acids long. Deletions cut 0 bases from V and 0 bases from J, with 15 bases between.

The chain carries TRBV28 and TRBJ1-2, with D possibly matching TRBD1 (5 bases). CDR1 and CDR2 from the germline V gene are MDHEN and SYDVKM. This CDR3 has 14 amino acids. Trimming removed 6 bases at V and 4 bases at J, with 15 bases between. The CDR3 DNA reads as TGTGCCAGCAGGCCTACGGGGCGGGGCTATGGCTACACCTTC. The encoded protein is CASRPTGRGYGYTF.

This clone appeared a single time. This sequence joins TRBV5-1 and TRBJ2-1; maybe TRBD2 (5 bases). V lost 4 bases and J 3 bases, leaving 14 bases between the germline ends. Per the germline V gene, CDR1 is SGHRS and CDR2 is YFSETQ. The CDR3 has 15 residues. CDR3 nucleotides: TGCGCCAGCAGCCCCGGACCGGACTTCTACAATGAGCAGTTCTTC. Residues: CASSPGPDFYNEQFF.

This chain connects TRBV2 to TRBJ2-5; 7 bases align to TRBD1. With V trimmed by 5 bases and J by 2 bases, 8 bases remained unmatched. Germline values: CDR1 SNHLY, CDR2 FYNNEI. The length of the CDR3 is 15 residues. The CDR3 DNA reads as TGTGCCAGCAGTATAGAGGGGGCACAACAAGAGACCCAGTACTTC. Translated, it gives CASSIEGAQQETQYF.

The gene calls are TRBV6-5 and TRBJ1-5; D possibly corresponds to TRBD1 (5 bases). V was shortened by 4 bases and J by 4 bases, with 8 bases between the two germline ends. This CDR3 has 13 residues. Germline values: CDR1 MNHEY, CDR2 SVGAGI. CDR3 nucleotides: TGTGCCAGCAGTTTGGGGCGGAATCAGCCCCAGCATTTT. This codes for CASSLGRNQPQHF.

The chain joins TRBV6-6 to TRBJ2-5, with D perhaps TRBD2 (7 bases). V was cut by 2 bases and J by 5 bases, with 18 bases left in between. CDR1 MNHNY and CDR2 SVGAGI come from the germline V gene (reference sequence). CDR3 length: 16 residues. CDR3: CASSYPKQGAGETQYF. The CDR3 DNA reads as TGTGCCAGCAGTTACCCCAAACAGGGAGCGGGGGAGACCCAGTACTTC.

The gene calls are TRBV7-3 and TRBJ2-2; 8 bases match TRBD2. V shed 1 base, J shed 5 bases, and the junction held 3 bases outside the gene matches. The CDR3 is made up of 15 amino acids. Germline loops: CDR1 SGHTA, CDR2 FQGTGA. The CDR3 DNA sequence: TGTGCCAGCAGCTTAAACCTAGCGGGTACCGGGGAGCTGTTTTTT. Protein: CASSLNLAGTGELFF.